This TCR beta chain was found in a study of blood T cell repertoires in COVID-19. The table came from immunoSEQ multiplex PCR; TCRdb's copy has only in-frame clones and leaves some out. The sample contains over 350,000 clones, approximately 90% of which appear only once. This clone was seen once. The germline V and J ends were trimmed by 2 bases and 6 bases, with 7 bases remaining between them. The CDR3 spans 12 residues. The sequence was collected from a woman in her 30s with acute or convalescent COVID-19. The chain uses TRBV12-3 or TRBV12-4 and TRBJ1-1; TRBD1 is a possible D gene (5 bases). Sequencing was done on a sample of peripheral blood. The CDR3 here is CASSLQGAEAFF. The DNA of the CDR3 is TGTGCCAGCAGTTTACAGGGCGCTGAAGCTTTCTTT.